These 3 T cell receptor beta chains share one sample of origin, sequenced in a study of a mutant IDH1 vaccine in newly diagnosed glioma. No antigens are known for them. Measured with immunoSEQ multiplex PCR; TCRdb has only the in-frame clones, and not every one. The profile shows some 57,000 clones, around 80% of them singletons. Time point noted: week 47, end of study. Each dose delivered 300 ug of mutant IDH1 20-mer peptide subcutaneously with imiquimod. Sequencing used PBMCs, obtained from a glioma patient whose treatment included an IDH1 peptide vaccine. These TCRs come from a woman aged 40 to 55 with glioma. Some clones in this sample may be carry-over from other donors' samples.

The chain uses TRBV6-5 and TRBJ1-4; 7 bases fit TRBD1. The germline V gene has CDR1 MNHEY and CDR2 SVGAGI. Trimming took 5 bases from V and 2 from J; bases not matched to a gene: 2. The CDR3 covers 14 residues. This chain's CDR3 is CASSQQGTNEKLFF. Written as DNA, the CDR3 is TGTGCCAGCAGTCAACAGGGGACTAATGAAAAACTGTTTTTT.

The gene calls are TRBV19 and TRBJ1-1; the D is unclear. The CDR3 sequence is 13 residues long. Trimming stripped 1 base from V and 1 base from J, with 4 bases between. Germline V gene lookup returns CDR1 LNHDA and CDR2 SQIVND (reference sequence). The chain's CDR3 is CASSIGSNTEAFF. CDR3 coding DNA: TGTGCCAGTAGTATAGGTTCGAACACTGAAGCTTTCTTT.

This clone was observed once. This rearrangement joins TRBV10-2 to TRBJ1-1, with D possibly matching TRBD1 (6 bases). Germline V gene data show CDR1 as WSHSY and CDR2 as SAAADI. CDR3 length: 13 amino acids. The V end was cut by 8 bases, the J end by 4 bases, with 14 bases between. CDR3 in amino acids: CASRRDISTEAFF. CDR3 bases: TGCGCCAGCCGACGGGACATCAGCACTGAAGCTTTCTTT.